The 18 T cell receptor beta chains in this list originate from one sample, sequenced in a study of regulatory T cells in long-lasting Graves disease. TCR beta libraries were built with iRepertoire HTBI primers and Arm-PCR of CDR3 regions. TCRdb reanalysed the multiplex PCR reads using MiXCR and keeps one entry per CDR3 protein. The sample includes roughly 470,000 distinct CDR3 sequences, roughly 20% seen only once; the top ten take about 8.3%. Time point noted: persistent/refractory GD, antithyroid drugs over 5 years with positive TRAb. From PBMCs, RNA was extracted and then used to make the TCR library. The material was peripheral blood mononuclear cells (PBMCs), obtained when the disease was refractory, from a patient treated with antithyroid drugs. All receptors derive from a female donor with Graves disease.

This clonotype was recorded at least ten times. The rearrangement links TRBV28 to TRBJ2-7; possibly TRBD2 for D (8 bases). Trimming took off 6 bases at V and 3 bases at J, with 21 bases between the two ends. This CDR3 is built from 16 residues. CDR1 is MDHEN and CDR2 is SYDVKM in the germline V gene. CDR3 protein: CASSTRGSGSYYEQYF. In DNA form, the CDR3 reads TGTGCCAGCAGCACCAGGGGGAGCGGGAGTTACTACGAGCAGTACTTC.

This clonotype was observed a handful of times. The chain is built from TRBV7-8 and TRBJ1-4; TRBD1 is a possible D gene (6 bases). V was cut by 6 bases and J by 7 bases, with 21 bases left in between. This CDR3 region has 16 residues. Germline V gene lookup returns CDR1 SGHVS and CDR2 FQNEAQ. This chain's CDR3 is CASRGHRQAGAEKLFF. The CDR3 nucleotides are TGTGCCAGCAGGGGTCACCGACAGGCTGGGGCTGAAAAACTGTTTTTT.

This clonotype was seen a few times. The chain is built from TRBV19 and TRBJ2-6; 7 bases agree with TRBD2. Germline values: CDR1 LNHDA, CDR2 SQIVND (reference sequence). Trimming cost V 5 bases and J 3 bases; bases outside gene matches: 10. The CDR3 consists of 17 residues. CDR3 protein: CASSPRTGGLGANVLTF. The CDR3 region has the DNA TGTGCCAGTAGTCCGCGGACGGGGGGTCTTGGGGCCAACGTCCTGACTTTC.

This clonotype has only a few counts. The gene calls are TRBV27 and TRBJ2-7; 8 nucleotides match TRBD1. The CDR3 is 14 residues long. Germline V gene sequence: CDR1 MNHEY, CDR2 SMNVEV (reference sequence). With 5 bases clipped from V and 6 bases from J, the junction kept 9 bases outside the gene matches. The CDR3 DNA follows: TGTGCCAGCAGTCCGATTGACAGGGGCGCCGAGCAGTACTTC. It codes for CASSPIDRGAEQYF.

This clonotype was seen only a few times. This chain links TRBV11-2 with TRBJ1-1; D is unclear. V was pared by 0 bases and J by 0 bases, with 5 bases between. CDR3 length equals 14 residues. From germline, CDR1 is SGHAT and CDR2 FQNNGV. The CDR3 sequence is CASSLDGVNTEAFF. The CDR3 DNA reads as TGTGCCAGCAGCTTAGACGGGGTGAACACTGAAGCTTTCTTT.

This clonotype was detected many times. The chain combines TRBV27 with TRBJ2-5, with TRBD1 as a possible D gene (5 bases). CDR3 length equals 15 residues. Trimming pared 6 bases from V and 6 bases from J, leaving 20 bases between. From germline, CDR1 is MNHEY and CDR2 SMNVEV (reference sequence). CDR3 residues: CASSPQGLGRKTQYF. The CDR3 bases are TGTGCCAGCAGCCCTCAGGGATTGGGTCGGAAGACCCAGTACTTC.

Remarks on this clonotype: Just one base apart from a much larger clone, this may be a read error. The V and J genes are TRBV7-2 and TRBJ1-5, with D maybe TRBD1 (5 bases). This CDR3 is built from 15 residues. V lost 3 bases to trimming and J lost 0 bases, with 9 bases between them. From germline, CDR1 is SGHTA and CDR2 FQGNSA. The CDR3 DNA reads TGTGCCAGCAGCTTGTCCAGGGATAGCAATCAGCCCCAGCATTTT. The encoded protein is CASSLSRDSNQPQHF.

The count of this clonotype is one. This clone may be a read error of a much larger clone one base away. The chain employs TRBV11-1 and TRBJ1-6; the D is unclear. CDR1 and CDR2 (germline): SGHAT, FQDESV (reference sequence). The CDR3 is made up of 11 amino acids. The DNA of the CDR3 is TGTGCCAGCAGCGCAAATTCACCCCCCCACTTT. This translates into CASSANSPPHF.

Many counts were recorded for this clonotype. The V and J genes are TRBV30 and TRBJ2-5; TRBD2 aligns across 7 bases. The CDR3 extends over 14 amino acids. Per germline, CDR1 GTSNPN and CDR2 SVGIG (reference sequence). V trimming: 2 bases; J trimming: 5 bases; junction bases outside the gene matches: 8. CDR3 sequence reads: CAWSSGGSWETQYF. The CDR3 DNA reads TGTGCCTGGAGTTCCGGCGGGAGCTGGGAGACCCAGTACTTC.

This clonotype was observed a handful of times. The J gene is TRBJ2-7, the V gene TRBV5-1; 10 bases fit TRBD1. From germline, CDR1 is SGHRS and CDR2 YFSETQ. The CDR3 sequence is 16 residues long. The junction had 3 bases not matched to a gene; V was cut back by 0 bases and J by 0 bases. Written as DNA, the CDR3 is TGCGCCAGCAGCTTGGTCGGGACAGGGGCCTCCTACGAGCAGTACTTC. Protein product: CASSLVGTGASYEQYF.

This chain uses TRBV27 with TRBJ2-7; D could derive from TRBD1 or TRBD2 (5 bases each). Germline assignment: CDR1 MNHEY and CDR2 SMNVEV (reference sequence). Trimming cost V 6 bases and J 2 bases, with 11 bases left between them. This CDR3 spans 13 amino acids. The CDR3 nucleotides read TGTGCCAGCAGACCGGGACGGGCCTACGAGCAGTACTTC. It translates to CASRPGRAYEQYF.

This clonotype has only a few counts. The rearrangement uses TRBV7-9 and TRBJ2-5; D remains unclear. CDR1 and CDR2 from the germline V gene are SEHNR and FQNEAQ (reference sequence). The CDR3 consists of 16 residues. With 3 bases removed from V and 3 bases from J, the gap between germline ends came to 17 bases. The CDR3 DNA follows: TGTGCCAGCAGCTTGGGTTCGGCCTGGACGAAAGAGACCCAGTACTTC. Translation: CASSLGSAWTKETQYF.

The chain is built from TRBV9 and TRBJ2-3; 9 nucleotides match TRBD2. The CDR3 sequence is 15 residues long. The V gene's germline CDR1 is SGDLS and CDR2 YYNGEE. The ends lost 3 bases at V and 4 bases at J; junction bases unmatched: 6. The CDR3 is CASSAVAGASDTQYF. For the CDR3, the DNA is TGTGCCAGCAGCGCAGTAGCGGGAGCCTCAGATACGCAGTATTTT.

The rearrangement uses TRBV28 and TRBJ2-3; 8 bases agree with TRBD2. The CDR3 spans 17 residues. Trimming cost V 8 bases and J 3 bases; bases outside gene matches: 16. In germline, CDR1 is MDHEN, CDR2 SYDVKM. CDR3 nucleotides: TGTGCCAGCTGCCAGGCGTTAAGCGGGAGAGGGACAGATACGCAGTATTTT. This codes for CASCQALSGRGTDTQYF.

This clonotype was seen more than once but under ten times. J is TRBJ2-3 and V is TRBV11-2; a possible D gene is TRBD1 (6 bases). The CDR3 totals 14 residues. CDR1 is SGHAT, CDR2 FQNNGV, per germline. Trimming cost V 6 bases and J 4 bases, with 14 bases left between them. CDR3 protein: CASSYRELADTQYF. In DNA, the CDR3 is TGTGCCAGCAGTTACAGGGAATTGGCAGATACGCAGTATTTT.

This clonotype was recorded at least ten times. The V gene is TRBV12-5, the J gene TRBJ2-7, with D possibly called TRBD1 or TRBD2 (5 bases each). The CDR3 is 14 residues long. Germline V lookup: CDR1 LGHNT, CDR2 FRNRAP. V was trimmed by 3 bases and J by 7 bases, leaving 16 bases between them. The chain's CDR3 is CASGFGDRREEQYF. The CDR3 nucleotides read TGTGCTAGTGGTTTTGGGGACCGACGAGAGGAGCAGTACTTC.

This clonotype was detected ten times or more. The chain recombines TRBV27 with TRBJ1-1; 7 nucleotides match TRBD1. CDR3 size: 12 residues. Germline CDR1 and CDR2: MNHEY and SMNVEV (reference sequence). V shed 6 bases and J 4 bases; nucleotides not matched to a gene: 2. CDR3 nucleotide sequence: TGTGCCAGCAGCTCAGGGGGCACTGAAGCTTTCTTT. Residues: CASSSGGTEAFF.

The table lists this clonotype with many counts. The chain combines TRBV7-2 with TRBJ1-6; D is undetermined. This CDR3 has 14 amino acids. The ends were cut back, 3 bases at V and 9 bases at J, with 12 bases in the middle. The germline CDR1 and CDR2 sequences are SGHTA and FQGNSA. CDR3 loop: CASSFQSSGSPLHF. In DNA, the CDR3 is TGTGCCAGCAGCTTTCAATCCAGTGGTTCACCCCTCCACTTT.